What follows describes a single T cell receptor (beta chain). This sample was taken from a study of blood T cell repertoires in COVID-19. Whole-study context: Samples representing acute and convalescent COVID-19 were sourced from the United States, Italy and Spain. Sample material is recorded as cDNA or gDNA derived from T cells, B-cell-depleted T cells, or PBMCs.

Germline CDR1 reads SNHLY; CDR2 reads FYNNEI. Trimming removed 5 bases from V and 0 bases from J, with 13 bases in between. This CDR3 has 16 amino acids. This table comes from immunoSEQ multiplex PCR, and its TCRdb copy is limited to in-frame clones, with some not included. The sample holds under 250,000 clones, roughly 88% seen once. Seattle participants joined during active infection and were tracked over time. Sequencing input: peripheral blood. V gene TRBV2 combines with J gene TRBJ2-2; D may be TRBD1 (6 bases). The TCR was taken from a woman in her 30s with COVID-19, enrolled during active disease. The CDR3 coding sequence is TGTGCCAGCAGTACGCAGGGGCCCTCGAACACCGGGGAGCTGTTTTTT. Its protein product is CASSTQGPSNTGELFF.